This TCR beta chain stems from a study of blood T cells in healthy people across ages. At the level of the study: About one barcoded beta molecule per two T cells came from capture by template switching.

Study-level points and caveats: Relative to aged donors, long-lived donors carried more naive CD4+ cells and displayed higher diversity.

This CDR3 contains 14 residues. Trimming took off 6 bases at V and 5 bases at J, with 17 bases between the two ends. Looked up from germline, CDR1 is MNHEY and CDR2 is SVGEGT. This clonotype was seen a handful of times. Antigen specificity is unknown. Sample-barcoded 5' priming and a J-beta primer mix drove a second PCR of 7 to 11 cycles. One entry per CDR3 protein, called by TCRdb with MiXCR from the 5' RACE reads. Of hundreds of thousands of distinct CDR3 sequences detected, around three fifths appear once; the ten largest clones hold around 24%. Every participating donor contributed roughly 10 milliliters of peripheral blood through a draw. Samples had at least 6.5 million PBMCs isolated from them.

The origin of this receptor is a middle-aged man in good health. The sample comprised blood. The chain combines TRBV6-2 or TRBV6-3 with TRBJ2-7; D might be TRBD1 or TRBD2, each matching 6 bases. CDR3 nucleotide sequence: TGTGCCAGCAGCAGGAAGGGGGACTTGGACGAGCAGTACTTC. Amino acids: CASSRKGDLDEQYF.